This is a list of T cell receptor beta chains from one sample in a study of blood T cell repertoires in COVID-19. Profiling relied on immunoSEQ multiplex PCR, and the TCRdb table lists in-frame clones only, not all of them. The top ten clones hold around a fifth of a sample with under 200,000 clones, roughly 78% of them seen once. The sample consisted of PBMCs or T cells enriched from blood (not recorded which). These receptors were collected from a woman aged 70 to 79 in a cohort exposed to, infected with or recovered from COVID-19 (not recorded which). Both conserved end residues are part of each CDR3. A D gene is named only where the DNA matches it firmly. Not all rows give a size; the values are once, few, many and, for expanded clones, a class.

.,TRBV20-1,TRBJ1-2,TRBD1,CSASNRGDYGYTF,TGCAGTGCTAGTAACAGGGGGGACTATGGCTACACCTTC
.,TRBV5-4,TRBJ2-5,.,CASSEQIQETQYF,TGTGCCAGCAGCGAACAGATCCAAGAGACCCAGTACTTC
.,TRBV28,TRBJ2-1,TRBD1,CADGQGWNEQFF,TGTGCAGACGGACAGGGGTGGAATGAGCAGTTCTTC
few,TRBV9,TRBJ1-6,.,CASSVGGGRTNSPLHF,TGTGCCAGCAGCGTAGGTGGGGGCAGGACCAATTCACCCCTCCACTTT
.,TRBV6-5,TRBJ2-7,TRBD2,CASSQLAGSYEQYF,TGTGCCAGTTCCCAACTAGCGGGATCCTACGAGCAGTACTTC
.,TRBV14,TRBJ1-2,.,CASSQDLSYGYTF,TGTGCCAGCAGCCAAGATTTGAGCTATGGCTACACCTTC
.,TRBV7-2,TRBJ1-3,TRBD1,CASRPGTEPSGNTIYF,TGTGCCAGCAGGCCCGGGACAGAACCCTCTGGAAACACCATATATTTT
.,TRBV7-9,TRBJ1-2,TRBD1,CASSLQGARYGYTF,TGTGCCAGCAGCCTACAGGGGGCTCGCTATGGCTACACCTTC
.,TRBV9,TRBJ2-7,TRBD1,CASSPTGTGTYEQYF,TGTGCCAGCAGCCCCACCGGGACAGGGACCTACGAGCAGTACTTC
few,TRBV7-6,TRBJ1-5,TRBD1,CASSLGTGVSNQPQHF,TGTGCCAGCAGCCTTGGGACAGGGGTGAGCAATCAGCCCCAGCATTTT
.,TRBV7-9,TRBJ2-7,TRBD2,CASSPGLGGRARNEQYF,TGTGCCAGCAGCCCGGGCCTCGGCGGGAGGGCCCGGAACGAGCAGTACTTC
.,TRBV28,TRBJ1-1,.,CASSEGNTEAFF,TGTGCCAGCAGCGAGGGGAACACTGAAGCTTTCTTT
.,TRBV3-1/TRBV3-2,TRBJ2-7,.,CASSQGVSSSYEQYF,TGTGCCAGCAGCCAAGGAGTCTCGAGCTCCTACGAGCAGTACTTC
.,TRBV5-1,TRBJ2-5,TRBD2,CASKWGSAGGPETQYF,TGCGCCAGCAAGTGGGGTTCCGCGGGAGGTCCCGAGACCCAGTACTTC
once,TRBV27,TRBJ2-1,TRBD1,CASSFGQGSINEQFF,TGTGCCAGCAGTTTCGGACAGGGGTCCATCAATGAGCAGTTCTTC
.,TRBV6-1,TRBJ2-3,.,CASSEVVRSSTDTQYF,TGTGCCAGCAGTGAAGTTGTCAGATCTAGCACAGATACGCAGTATTTT
.,TRBV20-1,TRBJ1-5,TRBD1,CSASLGGDQPQHF,TGCAGTGCTAGTTTAGGGGGCGATCAGCCCCAGCATTTT
.,TRBV27,TRBJ2-7,.,CASSPWDKSYEQYF,TGTGCCAGCAGTCCCTGGGACAAATCCTACGAGCAGTACTTC
.,TRBV5-6,TRBJ2-7,TRBD2,CASKPIGGAKDEQYF,TGTGCCAGCAAACCAATCGGGGGGGCTAAGGACGAGCAGTACTTC
.,TRBV5-1,TRBJ2-2,TRBD1,CASSPDPYRGDTGELFF,TGCGCCAGCAGTCCAGACCCATACAGGGGCGACACCGGGGAGCTGTTTTTT
.,TRBV29-1,TRBJ2-1,.,CSVEGPEHGWEQFF,TGCAGCGTTGAAGGCCCGGAGCACGGGTGGGAGCAGTTCTTC
once,TRBV19,TRBJ1-1,.,CASRLTFKVMNTEAFF,TGTGCCAGTAGACTCACCTTCAAAGTCATGAACACTGAAGCTTTCTTT
.,TRBV25-1,TRBJ2-5,TRBD1,CASSESGQTKETQYF,TGTGCCAGCAGTGAATCGGGACAGACCAAAGAGACCCAGTACTTC
.,TRBV30,TRBJ2-7,TRBD2,CAWSEGLAGVREQYF,TGTGCCTGGAGTGAGGGACTAGCGGGAGTTCGCGAGCAGTACTTC
.,TRBV28,TRBJ1-4,TRBD1,CASSSLQGGLLFF,TGTGCCAGCAGTTCCCTTCAGGGGGGCCTACTGTTTTTT
.,TRBV2,TRBJ1-5,.,CASSEQGRNQPQHF,TGTGCCAGCAGTGAACAGGGGCGCAATCAGCCCCAGCATTTT
.,TRBV29-1,TRBJ1-2,.,CSARDTTNYGYTF,TGCAGCGCCCGAGACACAACTAACTATGGCTACACCTTC
.,TRBV28,TRBJ1-2,.,CASGQGGAYGYTF,TGTGCCAGCGGTCAGGGCGGGGCATATGGCTACACCTTC
.,TRBV27,TRBJ1-1,.,CASKLLTENTEAFF,TGTGCCAGCAAACTATTGACTGAGAACACTGAAGCTTTCTTT
.,TRBV27,TRBJ1-2,TRBD1,CASSPWSGQGDYGYTF,TGTGCCAGCAGTCCATGGTCGGGACAGGGGGACTATGGCTACACCTTC
.,TRBV6-6,TRBJ1-1,.,CASSYGQNTEAFF,TGTGCCAGCAGTTACGGCCAGAACACTGAAGCTTTCTTT
.,TRBV5-4,TRBJ2-1,TRBD1,CASRQDRGRRNEQFF,TGTGCCAGCAGACAGGACAGGGGGCGAAGGAATGAGCAGTTCTTC
.,TRBV5-1,TRBJ2-1,TRBD1,CASSLGGQGRRNEQFF,TGCGCCAGCAGCTTGGGGGGACAGGGGAGACGCAATGAGCAGTTCTTC
.,TRBV21-1,TRBJ2-3,.,CASSKITGKNADTQYF,TGTGCCAGCAGCAAAATAACGGGAAAGAACGCAGATACGCAGTATTTT
few,TRBV28,TRBJ2-4,TRBD1,CASSTGQGVAAGAKNIQYF,TGTGCCAGCAGTACCGGACAGGGCGTGGCTGCGGGGGCCAAAAACATTCAGTACTTC
.,TRBV12-3/TRBV12-4,TRBJ1-3,TRBD1,CASSSGQRDTIYF,TGTGCCAGCAGTTCGGGACAGCGAGACACCATATATTTT
.,TRBV27,TRBJ2-7,.,CASGPLQGSLSYEQYF,TGTGCCAGCGGACCCCTCCAGGGCTCTTTATCCTACGAGCAGTACTTC
.,TRBV3-1/TRBV3-2,TRBJ2-7,.,CASSLSGGAYEQYF,TGTGCCAGCAGCCTTTCAGGAGGAGCCTACGAGCAGTACTTC
.,TRBV10-3,TRBJ1-3,TRBD1,CAIRGGQGGGNTIYF,TGTGCCATCAGGGGAGGACAGGGCGGCGGAAACACCATATATTTT
.,TRBV4-1,TRBJ2-5,TRBD2,CASSQDSGRPRETQYF,TGCGCCAGCAGCCAAGATAGCGGGAGGCCGCGGGAGACCCAGTACTTC
.,TRBV19,TRBJ2-7,TRBD1,CASRLRGQGGDEQYF,TGTGCCAGTAGGCTGAGGGGACAGGGCGGGGACGAGCAGTACTTC
few,TRBV27,TRBJ2-3,TRBD1,CASSLWDRVTDTQYF,TGTGCCAGCAGTTTATGGGACAGGGTCACAGATACGCAGTATTTT
.,TRBV7-8,TRBJ2-3,TRBD2,CASSFLSPGGSDTQYF,TGTGCCAGCAGCTTTCTTTCCCCCGGGGGGTCAGATACGCAGTATTTT
few,TRBV28,TRBJ1-2,.,CVVGGANYGYTF,TGTGTGGTCGGAGGGGCTAACTATGGCTACACCTTC
.,TRBV6-2/TRBV6-3,TRBJ2-7,TRBD2,CASRPSGAYEQYF,TGTGCCAGCAGGCCTAGCGGTGCCTACGAGCAGTACTTC
.,TRBV6-2/TRBV6-3,TRBJ2-7,TRBD1,CASRPGKGASYEQYF,TGTGCCAGCCGCCCGGGAAAGGGGGCTTCCTACGAGCAGTACTTC
.,TRBV29-1,TRBJ1-1,.,CSVERELGTEAFF,TGCAGCGTGGAAAGGGAGTTGGGCACTGAAGCTTTCTTT
.,TRBV5-1,TRBJ2-7,TRBD1,CASSSSGTGLGEQYF,TGCGCCAGCAGCTCCTCCGGGACAGGGTTAGGTGAGCAGTACTTC
.,TRBV6-5,TRBJ2-3,.,CASSRRGLLADTQYF,TGTGCCAGCAGCCGAAGGGGATTGTTGGCAGATACGCAGTATTTT
.,TRBV5-1,TRBJ2-5,TRBD1,CASSLEGTATQETQYF,TGCGCCAGCAGCTTGGAAGGGACAGCCACCCAAGAGACCCAGTACTTC
.,TRBV28,TRBJ1-2,TRBD1,CASSSHQGATGPRLYGYTF,TGTGCCAGCAGTTCCCACCAGGGGGCTACAGGTCCTCGACTCTATGGCTACACCTTC
many,TRBV4-2,TRBJ2-1,TRBD2,CASSQEASGSYNEQFF,TGTGCCAGCAGCCAAGAGGCTAGCGGGAGTTACAATGAGCAGTTCTTC
many,TRBV5-1,TRBJ2-3,.,CASSFPGAGTDTQYF,TGCGCCAGCAGCTTTCCGGGAGCGGGCACAGATACGCAGTATTTT
.,TRBV24-1,TRBJ2-1,TRBD1,CATSDFPQGSEQFF,TGTGCCACCAGTGATTTTCCACAGGGGAGTGAGCAGTTCTTC